This entry features one T cell receptor beta chain sequence. Its antigen is as yet unknown. This CDR3 contains 15 residues. The V gene's germline CDR1 is KGHSH and CDR2 LQKENI. Trimming removed 0 bases at V and 0 bases at J, with 8 bases between. Reverse transcription of roughly 0.45 to 1 ug RNA was performed with random hexamers. Coverage of TCR beta CDR3 amplification by immunoSEQ multiplex PCR extended to 54 Vbeta and 13 Jbeta. TCRdb independently ran MiXCR on the immunoSEQ multiplex PCR reads; one entry per CDR3 protein. Altogether 400,000 to 550,000 distinct CDR3 sequences are present, approximately 85% being singletons, with the ten largest covering approximately 0.12%. The sample comes from a study of CD8 T cells in Susac syndrome. Whole-study results and caveats: Individuals included in the TCR sequencing and HLA analysis were acknowledged by the study to be relatively few in number.

The receptor's source is a human donor with multiple sclerosis. V gene TRBV18 combines with J gene TRBJ2-5; no firm D call. Input material: CD8+ T cells from PBMCs. The CDR3: CASSPPPRYQETQYF. The CDR3 DNA reads as TGTGCCAGCTCACCACCCCCGCGTTACCAAGAGACCCAGTACTTC.